This T cell receptor (beta chain) is from a study of cytomegalovirus exposure and HLA in healthy donors. The study, taken as a whole, reports: Versus the approximately 670-donor mean, an Asian-associated ancestry cluster reportedly showed fewer N-insertions in a later analysis. Some V segments (TRBV6-2 and TRBV6-3 among them) were excluded as indistinguishable. Researchers counted some 150 TCR beta chains as cytomegalovirus-associated.

Note on this clone: Its specificity is not known.

The study ran its PCR with 60 Vbeta and 13 Jbeta primers. The repertoire was sequenced with immunoSEQ multiplex PCR; TCRdb's copy has only in-frame clones and lacks some. The sample includes roughly 160,000 clones, roughly 85% seen only once; the top ten take roughly 10%. The CDR3 is 17 residues long. The V gene end was trimmed by 5 bases and the J gene end by 1 base; junction bases not matched to a gene: 6. The germline V gene encodes CDR1 SGHTA and CDR2 FQGNSA. The chain is built from TRBV7-2 and TRBJ2-3, with 13 bases lining up with TRBD2. Sequenced material: PBMCs. The receptor's source is a man aged 18-30 years in good health and CMV-seropositive. This chain's CDR3 is CASSPGLAGRRTDTQYF. For the CDR3, the DNA is TGTGCCAGCAGCCCGGGACTAGCGGGACGTCGCACAGATACGCAGTATTTT.